Shown below are 11 T cell receptor beta chains from a single sample sequenced in a study of T cells in localized non-small cell lung cancer. Here immunoSEQ multiplex PCR was the method, and the copy in TCRdb shows in-frame clones only, minus some. The sample lists 1,200 to 1,500 clones; 30% to 40% were seen once. The sample was normal lung tissue next to the tumor, taken before any cancer treatment. These receptors all stem from a man aged 35 to 70 with stage I lung adenocarcinoma.

This clone was counted a few times. The chain links TRBV28 to TRBJ1-1, with D possibly TRBD1 on 6 matching bases. The V and J ends lost 5 bases and 7 bases respectively, with 17 bases between them. The CDR3 has 14 amino acids. The V gene's germline CDR1 is MDHEN and CDR2 SYDVKM. CDR3: CASSTPTGPREAFF. CDR3 sequence (DNA): TGTGCCAGCAGTACCCCAACAGGGCCTCGTGAAGCTTTCTTT.

The table lists this clone with a few counts. This sequence joins TRBV9 and TRBJ2-5; 7 bases map to TRBD2. V shed 1 base and J 3 bases; nucleotides not matched to a gene: 12. CDR1 and CDR2 (germline): SGDLS, YYNGEE. The CDR3 spans 17 residues. The CDR3 reads CASSVLCGSFWEETQYF. CDR3 DNA sequence: TGTGCCAGCAGCGTACTTTGCGGGAGCTTCTGGGAAGAGACCCAGTACTTC.

By proportion, this clone is large (0.1 to 1%). V gene TRBV19 combines with J gene TRBJ1-1; D possibly corresponds to TRBD1 (5 bases). V was cut by 5 bases and J by 4 bases, with 17 bases left in between. CDR1 and CDR2 from the germline V gene are LNHDA and SQIVND (reference sequence). The CDR3 is 15 residues long. The CDR3: CASSSRTADSTEAFF. CDR3 nucleotides: TGTGCCAGTAGTTCCCGGACGGCCGACAGCACTGAAGCTTTCTTT.

This clone was found a few times. The chain has TRBV9 and TRBJ2-1; 9 positions match TRBD2. The junction had 5 bases not matched to a gene; V was cut back by 2 bases and J by 2 bases. The germline V gene encodes CDR1 SGDLS and CDR2 YYNGEE. CDR3 size: 16 residues. The CDR3 sequence: CASSVWASGAYNEQFF. The CDR3 nucleotides read TGTGCCAGCAGCGTCTGGGCTAGCGGGGCCTACAATGAGCAGTTCTTC.

V gene TRBV25-1 combines with J gene TRBJ2-2; perhaps TRBD2 as D (5 bases). The CDR3 covers 13 residues. Germline loops: CDR1 MGHDK, CDR2 SYGVNS. Trimming removed 4 bases at V and 7 bases at J, with 10 bases between. DNA of the CDR3: TGTGCCAGCAGTGGTAGTGGACTCGGGGAGCTGTTTTTT. Translated: CASSGSGLGELFF.

The CDR3 DNA follows: TGTGCCAGCTCACCTCAAGGGGCCGAAGAGACCCAGTACTTC. As protein: CASSPQGAEETQYF. J is TRBJ2-5 and V is TRBV18, with D possibly matching TRBD1 (5 bases). V lost 3 bases and J 3 bases, leaving 11 bases between the germline ends. Germline V gives CDR1 KGHSH, CDR2 LQKENI. The length of the CDR3 is 14 residues.

The V gene is TRBV28, the J gene TRBJ2-1, with unresolved D. Germline values: CDR1 MDHEN, CDR2 SYDVKM. Trimming stripped 3 bases from V and 8 bases from J, with 11 bases between. The CDR3 has 13 residues. In DNA, the CDR3 is TGTGCCAGCAGTTTTGGGGTGGGCGATGAGCAGTTCTTC. Its translation: CASSFGVGDEQFF.

This clone counts as medium-sized. V is TRBV9 and J is TRBJ1-2, with 7 bases matching TRBD1. The V segment lost 5 bases and the J segment 7 bases; nucleotides outside the gene matches: 11. Germline V gene sequence: CDR1 SGDLS, CDR2 YYNGEE. CDR3 size: 14 residues. Here the CDR3 reads CASRDRDSLIGYTF. DNA for the CDR3: TGTGCCAGCAGGGACCGGGACAGTCTTATTGGCTACACCTTC.

The chain combines TRBV30 with TRBJ1-6; no clear D. Germline V gene sequence: CDR1 GTSNPN, CDR2 SVGIG (reference sequence). V was clipped by 2 bases and J by 6 bases, with 11 bases between them. CDR3 size: 14 residues. CDR3 sequence reads: CAWSIGSLNSPLHF. In nucleotides, the CDR3 is TGTGCCTGGAGTATAGGATCCCTTAATTCACCCCTCCACTTT.

This clone was counted between two and nine times. A read error may produce the germline difference seen at one junction end. The chain has TRBV10-3 and TRBJ2-5; weak D call: TRBD2 (6 bases). The germline V gene has CDR1 ENHRY and CDR2 SYGVKD. This CDR3 is 13 amino acids long. CDR3 sequence reads: CASSEGLQETQYF. The CDR3 nucleotides are TGTGCCAGCAGTGAGGGACTCCAAGAGACCCAGTACTTC.

In its sample, this clone ranks as medium-sized. V usage is TRBV6-8 and J usage is TRBJ2-5; D is undetermined. Trimming left V 0 bases short and J 4 bases short, with 3 bases between. The germline V gene encodes CDR1 MNHGY and CDR2 SAAAGT. The CDR3 has 12 residues. The CDR3 bases are TGTGCCAGCAGTTACTCGGGAGAGACCCAGTACTTC. Encoded protein: CASSYSGETQYF.